The 2 T cell receptor beta chains reported below all come from one sample, sequenced in a study of cytomegalovirus exposure and HLA in healthy donors. Assay: immunoSEQ multiplex PCR; the TCRdb copy retains only in-frame clones and omits some. The sample has tens of thousands of clones, roughly 94% seen once; the top ten hold roughly 0.6%. Input material: PBMCs. The receptors come from a young woman in good health and CMV-seronegative.

The chain couples TRBV5-1 to TRBJ1-1; tentative D call: TRBD1 (5 bases). The CDR3 length is 16 residues. Germline loops: CDR1 SGHRS, CDR2 YFSETQ. V was trimmed by 0 bases and J by 3 bases, leaving 15 bases between them. CDR3 amino acids: CASSLERGGVDTEAFF. CDR3 bases: TGCGCCAGCAGCTTGGAGCGGGGGGGGGTCGACACTGAAGCTTTCTTT.

J is TRBJ1-1 and V is TRBV10-3, with D perhaps TRBD1 (6 bases). In germline, CDR1 is ENHRY, CDR2 SYGVKD. Deletions cut 6 bases from V and 6 bases from J, with 29 bases between. The CDR3 consists of 18 residues. The DNA for the CDR3 is TGTGCCATCAGCAGGGGATCGTTGATAGGCCTCGAGGGCTCTGAAGCTTTCTTT. This encodes CAISRGSLIGLEGSEAFF.